The 2 T cell receptor beta chains below all came from one sample that was sequenced in a study of cytomegalovirus exposure and HLA in healthy donors. 60 Vbeta and 13 Jbeta primers were used in PCR. TCRdb's table, derived via immunoSEQ multiplex PCR, lists solely in-frame clones and lacks some. The profile shows over 250,000 clones, 75% to 90% of them singletons. The sequenced sample was PBMCs. The origin of the receptors is a middle-aged man in good health and CMV-seropositive.

The DNA of the CDR3 is TGTGCCAGCAGCTTCGGGTCCTATGGCTACACCTTC. Amino acids: CASSFGSYGYTF. The V gene is TRBV7-2, the J gene TRBJ1-2; D gene unclear. Germline CDR1 SGHTA, CDR2 FQGNSA. The CDR3 has 12 amino acids. V gave up 3 bases and J gave up 4 bases, with 6 bases separating them.

The chain links TRBV5-4 to TRBJ2-1; 9 nucleotides match TRBD2. V lost 0 bases, J lost 7 bases, and 8 bases stayed unmatched. Per the germline V gene, CDR1 is SGHNT and CDR2 is YYREEE (reference sequence). CDR3 length equals 16 residues. The CDR3 here is CASSLVAGGPGNEQFF. The CDR3 DNA reads TGTGCCAGCAGCTTGGTGGCGGGAGGGCCGGGGAATGAGCAGTTCTTC.